Presented here are 32 T cell receptor beta chains from one specimen sequenced in a study of cytomegalovirus exposure and HLA in healthy donors. This PCR relied on a set of 60 Vbeta primers and 13 Jbeta primers. Only in-frame clones appear in the TCRdb table, and some are missing; sequencing was by immunoSEQ multiplex PCR. The table lists around 170,000 clones, 81% of them singletons. Source material: PBMCs. These receptors all come from a man aged 50 or older in good health and CMV-seropositive.

This clone was seen only once. The V and J genes are TRBV18 and TRBJ2-7; TRBD2 matches at 8 bases. The CDR3 extends over 13 amino acids. Germline V gene lookup returns CDR1 KGHSH and CDR2 LQKENI. Losses at the gene ends were 3 bases for V and 5 bases for J; bases not matched to a gene: 3. Written as DNA, the CDR3 is TGTGCCAGCTCACCCGGGGGGGTAAACGAGCAGTACTTC. This gives the protein CASSPGGVNEQYF.

The chain links TRBV2 to TRBJ2-4; tentatively, D is TRBD1 (6 bases). Germline V lookup: CDR1 SNHLY, CDR2 FYNNEI. The CDR3 runs to 15 residues. Trimming stripped 4 bases from V and 0 bases from J, with 10 bases between. CDR3 protein: CASSGTAVAKNIQYF. The CDR3 region has the DNA TGTGCCAGCAGTGGGACAGCAGTAGCCAAAAACATTCAGTACTTC.

The chain uses TRBV5-4 and TRBJ2-3; 8 bases align to TRBD1. V was pared by 4 bases and J by 3 bases, with 4 bases of the junction left unmatched. The CDR3 length is 14 residues. CDR1 SGHNT and CDR2 YYREEE come from the germline V gene (reference sequence). The CDR3 is CASSTDRVTDTQYF. The CDR3 bases are TGTGCCAGCAGCACGGACAGGGTGACAGATACGCAGTATTTT. The full variable domain, in which reference TRBV5-4 and TRBJ2-3 provide the parts outside the CDR3, is ETGVTQSPTHLIKTRGQQVTLRCSSQSGHNTVSWYQQALGQGPQFIFQYYREEENGRGNFPPRFSGLQFPNYSSELNVNALELDDSALYLCASSTDRVTDTQYFGPGTRLTVL.

The chain carries TRBV27 and TRBJ2-6, with 12 bases that match TRBD2. The CDR3 is made up of 17 amino acids. V lost 7 bases, J lost 3 bases, and 7 bases stayed unmatched. Germline CDR1 MNHEY, CDR2 SMNVEV (reference sequence). CDR3 residues: CASTSSGRANGANVLTF. The CDR3 DNA follows: TGTGCCAGCACTTCTAGCGGGAGGGCCAATGGGGCCAACGTCCTGACTTTC.

The rearrangement uses TRBV14 and TRBJ2-5; perhaps TRBD1 as D (5 bases). Between the trimmed V and J ends, which lost 5 bases and 1 base, there was a span of 14 bases. CDR3 length: 15 amino acids. Germline CDR1 is SGHDN and CDR2 is FVKESK. The CDR3 bases are TGTGCCAGCAGCGCTGTTGGGGCCCTCCAAGAGACCCAGTACTTC. Its translation: CASSAVGALQETQYF. Looking up the rest from reference TRBV14 and TRBJ2-5 gives the full variable domain: EAGVTQFPSHSVIEKGQTVTLRCDPISGHDNLYWYRRVMGKEIKFLLHFVKESKQDESGMPNNRFLAERTGGTYSTLKVQPAELEDSGVYFCASSAVGALQETQYFGPGTRLLVL.

This clone was detected a few times. This chain uses TRBV27 with TRBJ2-3; 14 bases map to TRBD2. Trimming cost V 7 bases and J 2 bases; bases outside gene matches: 2. The V gene's germline CDR1 is MNHEY and CDR2 SMNVEV (reference sequence). This CDR3 region has 15 residues. The CDR3 reads CASTTSGRATDTQYF. The CDR3 DNA follows: TGTGCCAGCACGACTAGCGGGAGGGCCACAGATACGCAGTATTTT.

This clone was seen a handful of times. The chain has TRBV5-1 and TRBJ2-7; TRBD2 matches 9 bases. With 2 bases clipped from V and 4 bases from J, the junction kept 7 bases outside the gene matches. The CDR3 spans 15 residues. From germline, CDR1 is SGHRS and CDR2 YFSETQ. CDR3 bases: TGCGCCAGCAGCTTAGTGTCTAGCGGGAATTACGAGCAGTACTTC. Its translation: CASSLVSSGNYEQYF. The entire variable domain, with the rest obtained from reference TRBV5-1 and TRBJ2-7, is as follows: KAGVTQTPRYLIKTRGQQVTLSCSPISGHRSVSWYQQTPGQGLQFLFEYFSETQRNKGNFPGRFSGRQFSNSRSEMNVSTLELGDSALYLCASSLVSSGNYEQYFGPGTRLTVT.

This sequence joins TRBV5-3 and TRBJ1-2; D call uncertain. TRBV5-3 is filed as an ORF, its function uncertain. V was shortened by 3 bases and J by 0 bases, with 21 bases between the two germline ends. This CDR3 is 18 amino acids long. Here the CDR3 reads CARSSHVEFDLANYGYTF. Here the CDR3 DNA reads TGTGCCAGAAGCTCACACGTGGAATTTGACCTAGCTAACTATGGCTACACCTTC.

The rearrangement uses TRBV12-5 and TRBJ1-2; 7 bases line up with TRBD1. The length of the CDR3 is 14 residues. Germline values: CDR1 LGHNT, CDR2 FRNRAP. With V trimmed by 6 bases and J by 3 bases, 7 bases remained unmatched. CDR3 sequence (DNA): TGTGCTAGTGGGAGACAGGGCGGGTACTATGGCTACACCTTC. The encoded protein is CASGRQGGYYGYTF.

This clone was seen a single time. The rearrangement uses TRBV4-1 and TRBJ2-3; maybe TRBD2 (5 bases). From germline, CDR1 is MGHRA and CDR2 YSYEKL. Deletions cut 7 bases from V and 4 bases from J, with 21 bases between. This CDR3 is built from 16 residues. The CDR3 DNA is TGCGCCAGCACCCGATACGGGGAGCGTATTCCAGATACGCAGTATTTT. The encoded protein is CASTRYGERIPDTQYF.

The chain employs TRBV7-2 and TRBJ1-2, with D possibly TRBD1 on 5 matching bases. In germline, CDR1 is SGHTA, CDR2 FQGNSA. The CDR3 contains 13 residues. Trimming left V 5 bases short and J 4 bases short, with 11 bases between. This chain's CDR3 is CASSAQGSYGYTF. The CDR3 coding sequence is TGTGCCAGCAGCGCCCAGGGATCCTATGGCTACACCTTC.

The V call is TRBV25-1, the J call TRBJ2-7, with 10 bases matching TRBD2. The V gene's germline CDR1 is MGHDK and CDR2 SYGVNS. The CDR3 has 15 residues. Trimming removed 3 bases from V and 1 base from J; junction bases left unmatched: 3. The CDR3 region has the DNA TGTGCCAGCAGTGACCCTAGCGGGGGATCCTACGAGCAGTACTTC. Its protein is CASSDPSGGSYEQYF.

The rearrangement uses TRBV9 and TRBJ2-1, with 11 positions matching TRBD2. Per germline, CDR1 SGDLS and CDR2 YYNGEE. The junction had 6 bases not matched to a gene; V was cut back by 3 bases and J by 1 base. The CDR3 contains 17 residues. The CDR3 nucleotides are TGTGCCAGCAGCGCAGGGGCTAGCGGGAGGTCCTACAATGAGCAGTTCTTC. Translating it yields CASSAGASGRSYNEQFF.

The gene calls are TRBV9 and TRBJ2-1, with 10 positions matching TRBD1. The J segment lost 8 bases and the V segment lost 0 bases, leaving 8 bases of the junction unmatched. CDR1 is SGDLS, CDR2 YYNGEE, per germline. The CDR3 totals 16 residues. The CDR3, as DNA: TGTGCCAGCAGCGTAGCTATCGGGACAGGGGACTATGAGCAGTTCTTC. Encoded protein: CASSVAIGTGDYEQFF.

The chain employs TRBV14 and TRBJ2-1, with 7 bases identical to TRBD2. The CDR3 consists of 14 residues. Germline V gene sequence: CDR1 SGHDN, CDR2 FVKESK. The V and J ends lost 4 bases and 9 bases, in that order; junction bases with no gene match: 9. The CDR3 sequence: CASSLRLTGGEQFF. CDR3 in DNA: TGTGCCAGCAGCCTGAGGCTTACGGGAGGTGAGCAGTTCTTC. Based on the CDR3 plus reference TRBV14 and TRBJ2-1, the full variable domain is EAGVTQFPSHSVIEKGQTVTLRCDPISGHDNLYWYRRVMGKEIKFLLHFVKESKQDESGMPNNRFLAERTGGTYSTLKVQPAELEDSGVYFCASSLRLTGGEQFFGPGTRLTVL.

The chain links TRBV7-9 to TRBJ2-7; no definite D call. The CDR3 spans 14 residues. Trimming cost V 0 bases and J 6 bases, with 12 bases left between them. Germline V gene data show CDR1 as SEHNR and CDR2 as FQNEAQ (reference sequence). The CDR3 reads CASSLAGPSREQYF. CDR3 in DNA: TGTGCCAGCAGCTTAGCGGGCCCATCCCGCGAGCAGTACTTC.

V gene TRBV30 combines with J gene TRBJ1-2; D is possibly TRBD1 (5 bases). V lost 3 bases and J lost 8, with 10 bases in between. There are 11 residues in the CDR3. Germline assignment: CDR1 GTSNPN and CDR2 SVGIG (reference sequence). CDR3 bases: TGTGCCTGGAGGGGGCAGAGGGGCTACACCTTC. Its protein product is CAWRGQRGYTF.

V and J are TRBV4-3 and TRBJ2-1; D is perhaps TRBD2 (6 bases). CDR1 is LGHNA, CDR2 YSLEER, per germline. V was cut by 0 bases and J by 3 bases, with 9 bases left in between. This CDR3 has 15 residues. As DNA, the CDR3 is TGCGCCAGCAGCCAAGAGGCGGGATTCTACAATGAGCAGTTCTTC. It yields the protein CASSQEAGFYNEQFF.

V and J are TRBV2 and TRBJ1-4, with 7 nucleotides matching TRBD1. The CDR3 is 14 amino acids. V shed 6 bases, J shed 3 bases, and the junction held 4 bases outside the gene matches. Germline values: CDR1 SNHLY, CDR2 FYNNEI. CDR3: CASRPGQPNEKLFF. For the CDR3, the DNA is TGTGCCAGCAGGCCGGGACAGCCTAATGAAAAACTGTTTTTT.

The chain employs TRBV11-1 and TRBJ2-7, with D maybe TRBD1 (6 bases). CDR3 size: 12 residues. The germline gives CDR1 SGHAT, CDR2 FQDESV (reference sequence). Trimming stripped 6 bases from V and 5 bases from J, with 11 bases between. CDR3 nucleotides: TGTGCCAGCAGGGCCCAGGGGCACGAGCAGTACTTC. Its protein product is CASRAQGHEQYF.

This clone was counted once. V and J are TRBV5-1 and TRBJ2-5; D is possibly TRBD1 (6 bases). Germline V gene lookup returns CDR1 SGHRS and CDR2 YFSETQ. The CDR3 runs to 15 residues. Trimming took 1 base from V and 2 from J, leaving 12 bases between them. CDR3 loop: CASSLLGTPQETQYF. Written as DNA, the CDR3 is TGCGCCAGCAGCTTGTTAGGGACACCTCAAGAGACCCAGTACTTC.

This chain joins TRBV4-1 and TRBJ1-4, with D unclear. The CDR3 spans 15 residues. CDR1 is MGHRA and CDR2 is YSYEKL in the germline V gene. V was clipped by 4 bases and J by 8 bases, with 17 bases between them. CDR3 coding DNA: TGCGCCAGCAGCCCTCGCGGAGGGCAAAGGGAAAAACTGTTTTTT. The encoded protein is CASSPRGGQREKLFF.

As DNA, the CDR3 is TGTGCCAGCAGCTTGGCCACTTCCTACGAGCAGTACTTC. Encoded protein: CASSLATSYEQYF. This rearrangement joins TRBV5-6 to TRBJ2-7; D is undetermined. CDR3 length: 13 amino acids. Trimming pared 0 bases from V and 1 base from J, leaving 5 bases between. Looked up from germline, CDR1 is SGHDT and CDR2 is YYEEEE.

This chain links TRBV30 with TRBJ2-1, with TRBD2 matching 7 bases. CDR1 and CDR2 (germline): GTSNPN, SVGIG (reference sequence). V trimming: 8 bases; J trimming: 8 bases; junction bases outside the gene matches: 12. This CDR3 has 13 amino acids. CDR3 loop: CAGREAYGDEQFF. In DNA form, the CDR3 reads TGTGCCGGACGGGAGGCTTATGGCGATGAGCAGTTCTTC.

The chain employs TRBV11-2 and TRBJ1-4, with a possible D match to TRBD1 (5 bases). The CDR3 is 14 amino acids. V lost 8 bases and J 3 bases, leaving 13 bases between the germline ends. The germline V gene has CDR1 SGHAT and CDR2 FQNNGV. This CDR3 is CASVKPGANEKLFF. The CDR3 DNA reads as TGTGCCAGCGTTAAGCCGGGGGCTAATGAAAAACTGTTTTTT.

The genes are TRBV18 and TRBJ1-4; perhaps TRBD1 as D (5 bases). Germline V gene lookup returns CDR1 KGHSH and CDR2 LQKENI. V lost 6 bases and J 5 bases, leaving 16 bases between the germline ends. This CDR3 comprises 15 residues. The CDR3 coding sequence is TGTGCCAGCTCCCGCCGGGACTCGCGGAATGAAAAACTGTTTTTT. Encoded protein: CASSRRDSRNEKLFF.

This chain uses TRBV5-3 with TRBJ2-3; 7 bases align to TRBD2. TRBV5-3 is assigned to the ORF class and has an uncertain function. The CDR3 contains 15 residues. Unmatched junction bases numbered 4, after V lost 2 bases and J lost 1 base. This chain's CDR3 is CARSFERDRTDTQYF. The CDR3 coding sequence is TGTGCCAGAAGCTTTGAGCGGGACCGCACAGATACGCAGTATTTT.

The J gene is TRBJ2-1, the V gene TRBV5-1; 8 positions agree with TRBD1. The CDR3 is 16 residues long. After removal of 0 bases from V and 9 bases from J, the junction contained 11 bases not matched to a gene. Germline loops: CDR1 SGHRS, CDR2 YFSETQ. CDR3 sequence: CASSLGSGTGRSEQFF. The CDR3, as DNA: TGCGCCAGCAGCTTGGGGTCCGGGACAGGAAGGAGTGAGCAGTTCTTC.

The V gene is TRBV7-9, the J gene TRBJ1-4; TRBD1 matches at 9 bases. V gave up 3 bases and J gave up 7 bases; unmatched junction bases: 3. Germline V lookup: CDR1 SEHNR, CDR2 FQNEAQ (reference sequence). The CDR3 length is 14 residues. The CDR3 DNA is TGTGCCAGCAGCTTCGGGACAGGGACTGAAAAACTGTTTTTT. This codes for CASSFGTGTEKLFF.

The count of this clone is one. The chain recombines TRBV4-1 with TRBJ2-1; no reliable D call. The V gene's germline CDR1 is MGHRA and CDR2 YSYEKL. The germline V and J ends were trimmed by 5 bases and 5 bases, with 10 bases remaining between them. This CDR3 is 13 amino acids long. The CDR3 here is CASSSLPNNEQFF. The CDR3, as DNA: TGCGCCAGCAGCTCACTACCCAACAATGAGCAGTTCTTC.

V is TRBV28 and J is TRBJ1-6, with D uncertain. With 7 bases removed from V and 5 bases from J, the gap between germline ends came to 12 bases. The CDR3 has 14 amino acids. CDR1 is MDHEN and CDR2 is SYDVKM in the germline V gene. Written as DNA, the CDR3 is TGTGCCAGCATGAGATACCCAAATAATTCACCCCTCCACTTT. Protein: CASMRYPNNSPLHF.

The J gene is TRBJ2-3, the V gene TRBV4-2, with 8 positions matching TRBD2. Trimming removed 0 bases from V and 3 bases from J; junction bases left unmatched: 8. Germline CDR1 is LGHNA and CDR2 is YNFKEQ. This CDR3 contains 17 residues. In nucleotides, the CDR3 is TGTGCCAGCAGCCAAGATACGGGTAGCGGGGTTACAGATACGCAGTATTTT. Its protein product is CASSQDTGSGVTDTQYF.